This entry lists 22 T cell receptor beta chains sequenced from one sample in a study of T cell responses to AZD1222 COVID-19 vaccine. Clones were read by immunoSEQ multiplex PCR, and TCRdb kept only the in-frame ones, dropping some. The table records 200,000 or so clones, about 92% of them present only once. Material: peripheral blood, obtained on day 0 of MenACWY control vaccination. The source is an adult in good health.

The chain is built from TRBV6-5 and TRBJ1-2; tentatively, D is TRBD1 (6 bases). CDR3 length: 16 amino acids. V was trimmed by 2 bases and J by 3 bases, leaving 16 bases between them. The germline gives CDR1 MNHEY, CDR2 SVGAGI. CDR3 coding DNA: TGTGCCAGCAGTTACGCATACAGGGAGGTCTACTATGGCTACACCTTC. The encoded protein is CASSYAYREVYYGYTF.

CDR3 DNA: TGTGCCAGCAGCATCGGGACAGCAACGAACACTGAAGCTTTCTTT. This codes for CASSIGTATNTEAFF. V gene TRBV5-4 combines with J gene TRBJ1-1; TRBD1 aligns across 7 bases. Germline CDR1 and CDR2: SGHNT and YYREEE (reference sequence). The trim removed 4 bases at V and 1 base at J, leaving 7 bases unmatched. The CDR3 consists of 15 residues.

The rearrangement links TRBV30 to TRBJ1-4, with D possibly TRBD1 on 6 matching bases. Germline V gene lookup returns CDR1 GTSNPN and CDR2 SVGIG (reference sequence). The CDR3 has 14 amino acids. V gave up 4 bases and J gave up 3 bases, with 12 bases separating them. CDR3 sequence (DNA): TGTGCCTGGACCCTGAACAGGGCTAATGAAAAACTGTTTTTT. As protein: CAWTLNRANEKLFF.

The CDR3 sequence: CASRHLGGAGNTIYF. The CDR3 DNA reads TGCGCCAGCCGACACCTTGGGGGCGCTGGAAACACCATATATTTT. This chain connects TRBV4-1 to TRBJ1-3, with D possibly TRBD1 on 6 matching bases. The germline CDR1 and CDR2 sequences are MGHRA and YSYEKL. The CDR3 runs to 15 residues. V lost 8 bases and J lost 2, with 16 bases in between.

The chain has TRBV2 and TRBJ1-1; the D is unclear. With 7 bases removed from V and 1 base from J, the gap between germline ends came to 4 bases. Germline CDR1 SNHLY, CDR2 FYNNEI. The CDR3 extends over 11 amino acids. The CDR3 spells CASMENTEAFF. In DNA form, the CDR3 reads TGTGCCAGCATGGAGAACACTGAAGCTTTCTTT.

The chain employs TRBV30 and TRBJ1-6, with unresolved D. The germline V gene encodes CDR1 GTSNPN and CDR2 SVGIG (reference sequence). The CDR3 has 15 amino acids. Trimming removed 0 bases at V and 6 bases at J, with 12 bases between. The chain's CDR3 is CAWSVLPSSNSPLHF. CDR3 bases: TGTGCCTGGAGTGTACTTCCCAGTAGTAATTCACCCCTCCACTTT.

J is TRBJ2-1 and V is TRBV5-5; 7 bases are a match to TRBD1. With V trimmed by 4 bases and J by 6 bases, 4 bases remained unmatched. Germline V gene sequence: CDR1 SGHKS, CDR2 YYEKEE (reference sequence). The CDR3 consists of 13 residues. DNA of the CDR3: TGTGCCAGCAGCGTCGGGACAGCCAATGAGCAGTTCTTC. Protein product: CASSVGTANEQFF.

This rearrangement joins TRBV5-4 to TRBJ1-2, with 8 positions matching TRBD1. Germline V CDR1 and CDR2: SGHNT, YYREEE (reference sequence). The CDR3 loop spans 15 amino acids. V was pared by 4 bases and J by 5 bases, with 10 bases of the junction left unmatched. DNA of the CDR3: TGTGCCAGCAGCCCGTCGACAGGGGCACCATATGGCTACACCTTC. Its translation: CASSPSTGAPYGYTF. Together with reference TRBV5-4 and TRBJ1-2, the CDR3 gives the full variable domain: ETGVTQSPTHLIKTRGQQVTLRCSSQSGHNTVSWYQQALGQGPQFIFQYYREEENGRGNFPPRFSGLQFPNYSSELNVNALELDDSALYLCASSPSTGAPYGYTFGSGTRLTVV.

The V call is TRBV28, the J call TRBJ1-1; the match to TRBD1 covers 8 bases. J was trimmed by 0 bases and V by 5 bases; bases with no gene match: 8. Germline CDR1 and CDR2: MDHEN and SYDVKM. The CDR3 totals 16 residues. CDR3 region: CASSPGTGHMNTEAFF. For the CDR3, the DNA is TGTGCCAGCAGTCCCGGGACAGGTCATATGAACACTGAAGCTTTCTTT.

The chain carries TRBV11-1 and TRBJ2-5; D tentatively reads TRBD1 or TRBD2 (5 bases each). The germline V and J ends were trimmed by 3 bases and 4 bases, with 18 bases remaining between them. Germline V gives CDR1 SGHAT, CDR2 FQDESV (reference sequence). This CDR3 is built from 16 residues. The CDR3 bases are TGTGCCAGCAGCTTGGGAGCAGGGATAGGTGGAGAGACCCAGTACTTC. Translated: CASSLGAGIGGETQYF.

This chain joins TRBV5-6 and TRBJ1-5; D perhaps matches TRBD1 (5 bases). Germline lookup yields CDR1 SGHDT and CDR2 YYEEEE. The CDR3 is 14 amino acids. With 4 bases removed from V and 3 bases from J, the gap between germline ends came to 11 bases. CDR3 sequence (DNA): TGTGCCAGCAGCACCGGACAAATCAATCAGCCCCAGCATTTT. The encoded protein is CASSTGQINQPQHF.

The chain couples TRBV7-9 to TRBJ1-1; D possibly corresponds to TRBD1 (6 bases). V was cut by 5 bases and J by 4 bases, with 17 bases left in between. Germline V gives CDR1 SEHNR, CDR2 FQNEAQ (reference sequence). This CDR3 spans 15 amino acids. The CDR3 sequence is CASSVYRDGSTEAFF. In DNA form, the CDR3 reads TGTGCCAGCAGCGTTTACAGGGACGGATCCACTGAAGCTTTCTTT. The full variable domain, completed using reference TRBV7-9 and TRBJ1-1, is DTGVSQNPRHKITKRGQNVTFRCDPISEHNRLYWYRQTLGQGPEFLTYFQNEAQLEKSRLLSDRFSAERPKGSFSTLEIQRTEQGDSAMYLCASSVYRDGSTEAFFGQGTRLTVV.

This clone was seen a handful of times. The chain couples TRBV4-1 to TRBJ2-1; D uncertain. Germline V lookup: CDR1 MGHRA, CDR2 YSYEKL. The ends were cut back, 1 base at V and 0 bases at J, with 16 bases in the middle. This CDR3 spans 18 amino acids. The CDR3 sequence: CASSQGWQSLSSYNEQFF. CDR3 DNA: TGCGCCAGCAGCCAAGGTTGGCAGAGTCTTAGCTCCTACAATGAGCAGTTCTTC.

The V and J genes are TRBV4-1 and TRBJ1-5; TRBD1 is a possible D gene (6 bases). This CDR3 has 15 residues. Trimming stripped 6 bases from V and 6 bases from J, with 18 bases between. CDR1 MGHRA and CDR2 YSYEKL come from the germline V gene. The CDR3: CASRPTGTGIQPQHF. CDR3 in DNA: TGCGCCAGCAGGCCCACAGGGACGGGGATTCAGCCCCAGCATTTT.

The genes are TRBV9 and TRBJ1-6; the D is unclear. Germline V gene lookup returns CDR1 SGDLS and CDR2 YYNGEE. The CDR3 is 13 residues long. Trimming pared 0 bases from V and 8 bases from J, leaving 6 bases between. The CDR3 region has the DNA TGTGCCAGCAGCGTAGCCCCTGATTCACCCCTCCACTTT. Its translation: CASSVAPDSPLHF. The full variable domain, in which reference TRBV9 and TRBJ1-6 provide the parts outside the CDR3, is DSGVTQTPKHLITATGQRVTLRCSPRSGDLSVYWYQQSLDQGLQFLIQYYNGEERAKGNILERFSAQQFPDLHSELNLSSLELGDSALYFCASSVAPDSPLHFGNGTRLTVT.

The chain carries TRBV19 and TRBJ1-5, with D hard to call. Germline-derived CDR1 and CDR2 are LNHDA and SQIVND (reference sequence). V lost 3 bases and J lost 4, with 7 bases in between. CDR3 length equals 13 residues. The CDR3 region has the DNA TGTGCCAGTAGTATCGGTACGAATCAGCCCCAGCATTTT. Its translation: CASSIGTNQPQHF.

The rearrangement joins TRBV4-2 to TRBJ2-1; D perhaps matches TRBD2 (5 bases). Germline values: CDR1 LGHNA, CDR2 YNFKEQ. This CDR3 spans 15 amino acids. Trimming stripped 3 bases from V and 8 bases from J, with 17 bases between. The CDR3 coding sequence is TGTGCCAGCAGCCAGGGTCTAGCAAACATCTATGAGCAGTTCTTC. Translating it yields CASSQGLANIYEQFF.

The rearrangement links TRBV7-3 to TRBJ2-7; perhaps TRBD2 as D (6 bases). This CDR3 region has 15 residues. Trimming took 5 bases from V and 0 from J, leaving 14 bases between them. CDR1 is SGHTA and CDR2 is FQGTGA in the germline V gene. This CDR3 is CASSPRGGFSYEQYF. The CDR3 nucleotides are TGTGCCAGCAGCCCCCGCGGAGGGTTCTCCTACGAGCAGTACTTC.

This CDR3 reads CASSLIQGANYGYTF. CDR3 nucleotide sequence: TGTGCCAGCAGTTTAATCCAGGGGGCTAACTATGGCTACACCTTC. V usage is TRBV27 and J usage is TRBJ1-2; the match to TRBD1 covers 7 bases. Germline CDR1 and CDR2: MNHEY and SMNVEV (reference sequence). The CDR3 totals 15 residues. Losses at the gene ends were 2 bases for V and 0 bases for J; bases not matched to a gene: 3.

V gene TRBV15 combines with J gene TRBJ2-7, with D possibly matching TRBD1 (6 bases). The CDR3 runs 14 residues. Between the trimmed V and J ends, which lost 3 bases and 0 bases, there was a span of 9 bases. From germline, CDR1 is LNHNV and CDR2 YYDKDF (reference sequence). The CDR3 here is CATSRRQDSYEQYF. The CDR3 coding sequence is TGTGCCACCAGCAGGCGACAGGACTCCTACGAGCAGTACTTC.

The chain combines TRBV6-5 with TRBJ1-2; D gene ambiguous. In germline, CDR1 is MNHEY, CDR2 SVGAGI. V shed 2 bases and J shed 5 bases, with 9 bases lying between them. The CDR3 extends over 13 amino acids. The CDR3 region has the DNA TGTGCCAGCAGTTACGAGGGAGGGTATGGCTACACCTTC. It encodes CASSYEGGYGYTF.

This sequence joins TRBV6-2 or TRBV6-3 and TRBJ1-2; D is unclear. Germline-derived CDR1 and CDR2 are MNHEY and SVGEGT. CDR3 length: 16 residues. V was trimmed by 6 bases and J by 8 bases, leaving 25 bases between them. The CDR3 loop is CASSPSIGRWGEGYTF. The CDR3 nucleotides are TGTGCCAGCAGCCCTTCAATTGGGCGGTGGGGTGAGGGCTACACCTTC.